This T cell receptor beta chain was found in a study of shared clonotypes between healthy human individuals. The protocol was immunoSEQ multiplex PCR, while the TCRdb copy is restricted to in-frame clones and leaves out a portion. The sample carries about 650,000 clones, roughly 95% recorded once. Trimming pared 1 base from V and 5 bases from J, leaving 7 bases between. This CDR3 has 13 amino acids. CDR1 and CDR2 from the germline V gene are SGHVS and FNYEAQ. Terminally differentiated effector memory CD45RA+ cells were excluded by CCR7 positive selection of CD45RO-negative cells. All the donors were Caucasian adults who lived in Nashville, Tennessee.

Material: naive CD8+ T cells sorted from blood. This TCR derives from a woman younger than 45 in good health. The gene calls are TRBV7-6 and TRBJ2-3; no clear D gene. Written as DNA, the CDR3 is TGTGCCAGCAGCTTAGATCGCGAAGATACGCAGTATTTT. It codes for CASSLDREDTQYF.